The 19 T cell receptor beta chains below all came from one sample that was sequenced in a study of shared clonotypes between healthy human individuals. Sequencing was performed with immunoSEQ multiplex PCR; in TCRdb, only in-frame clones are kept and a portion is missing. The table records about 980,000 clones, roughly 72% of them present only once. What was sequenced was memory CD4+ T cells sorted from blood. This sample's subset: CD45RA-negative fraction. These receptors were obtained from a man between 18 and 29 years old in good health.

Concerning this clone itself: The same CDR3 arises from other DNA sequences in this sample as well. The chain links TRBV18 to TRBJ2-7, with TRBD2 as a possible D gene (6 bases). There are 13 residues in the CDR3. From germline, CDR1 is KGHSH and CDR2 LQKENI. Trimming removed 1 base from V and 4 bases from J, with 8 bases in between. The CDR3 DNA reads TGTGCCAGCTCACCACTGGAGGGTTACGAGCAGTACTTC. This translates into CASSPLEGYEQYF.

Comments on this clone: Other nucleotide sequences from this sample produce the same CDR3. The rearrangement uses TRBV30 and TRBJ2-3; the D gene is possibly TRBD2 (6 bases). The ends were cut back, 0 bases at V and 0 bases at J, with 10 bases in the middle. The V gene's germline CDR1 is GTSNPN and CDR2 SVGIG (reference sequence). CDR3 length: 15 residues. CDR3 nucleotides: TGTGCCTGGAGTGTACTGGGGACTAGCACAGATACGCAGTATTTT. It encodes CAWSVLGTSTDTQYF.

The V gene is TRBV4-1, the J gene TRBJ2-5; possibly TRBD2 for D (5 bases). The V end was cut by 1 base, the J end by 10 bases, with 19 bases between. CDR1 is MGHRA and CDR2 is YSYEKL in the germline V gene. CDR3 length equals 15 residues. The CDR3 loop reads CASSQGHSNRGDQYF. CDR3 DNA: TGCGCCAGCAGCCAAGGTCACTCCAACCGGGGAGACCAGTACTTC.

The chain employs TRBV10-3 and TRBJ1-5; D possibly corresponds to TRBD1 (6 bases). The ends were cut back, 0 bases at V and 2 bases at J, with 17 bases in the middle. This CDR3 contains 18 residues. CDR1 is ENHRY and CDR2 is SYGVKD in the germline V gene. CDR3 sequence: CAISESVQGRGGNQPQHF. In DNA form, the CDR3 reads TGTGCCATCAGTGAGTCGGTACAGGGCAGAGGAGGCAATCAGCCCCAGCATTTT.

This clone was detected once. The gene calls are TRBV6-4 and TRBJ2-2, with TRBD1 matching over 10 bases. The CDR3 covers 16 residues. The V segment lost 6 bases and the J segment 0 bases; nucleotides outside the gene matches: 4. CDR1 and CDR2 (germline): MRHNA, SNTAGT. CDR3 sequence: CASRPGTGANTGELFF. CDR3 in DNA: TGTGCCAGCAGACCAGGGACAGGGGCGAACACCGGGGAGCTGTTTTTT.

The chain links TRBV28 to TRBJ1-6; D gene ambiguous. CDR1 and CDR2 (germline): MDHEN, SYDVKM. V lost 3 bases and J 0 bases, leaving 9 bases between the germline ends. The CDR3 has 16 residues. CDR3 in DNA: TGTGCCAGCAGTTTTGCTGGGAGCTCCTATAATTCACCCCTCCACTTT. Protein: CASSFAGSSYNSPLHF.

CDR3 amino acids: CATSYGGTSGYNEQFF. CDR3 nucleotides: TGTGCCACAAGTTACGGTGGGACTAGCGGGTACAATGAGCAGTTCTTC. The rearrangement uses TRBV6-5 and TRBJ2-1; TRBD2 matches 12 bases. Germline V gene data show CDR1 as MNHEY and CDR2 as SVGAGI. V dropped 10 bases and J dropped 4; count of bases not matched to a gene: 11. The CDR3 runs to 16 residues.

The CDR3 spells CASSLTRDTRGEQYF. The CDR3 DNA sequence: TGTGCCAGTAGTCTGACCCGGGACACACGCGGCGAGCAGTACTTC. The chain employs TRBV19 and TRBJ2-7, with D perhaps matching TRBD1 (6 bases). V lost 5 bases and J lost 6, with 20 bases in between. The length of the CDR3 is 15 residues. Germline V gene data show CDR1 as LNHDA and CDR2 as SQIVND (reference sequence).

The rearrangement joins TRBV2 to TRBJ1-6, with 7 bases that match TRBD1. This CDR3 is 14 amino acids long. Germline trimming cut 7 bases from V and 9 bases from J; bases unmatched to any gene: 9. Per germline, CDR1 SNHLY and CDR2 FYNNEI. In nucleotides, the CDR3 is TGTGCCAGCACGAGAGACCGGGACAGTTCACCCCTCCACTTT. As protein: CASTRDRDSSPLHF.

Here the CDR3 DNA reads TGTGCCAGTAGTATACCCGGACAGGGAACCTACGAGCAGTACTTC. Its protein is CASSIPGQGTYEQYF. The chain has TRBV19 and TRBJ2-7, with TRBD1 matching 8 bases. This CDR3 is 15 amino acids long. Looked up from germline, CDR1 is LNHDA and CDR2 is SQIVND (reference sequence). The junction had 5 bases not matched to a gene; V was cut back by 2 bases and J by 2 bases.

The chain is built from TRBV10-3 and TRBJ2-5; 12 bases are a match to TRBD2. Germline trimming cut 10 bases from V and 4 bases from J; bases unmatched to any gene: 4. This CDR3 contains 13 residues. In germline, CDR1 is ENHRY, CDR2 SYGVKD. The CDR3 DNA reads TGTGCCACTAGCGGGAGGGCCCCAGAGACCCAGTACTTC. It encodes CATSGRAPETQYF.

The chain is built from TRBV7-6 and TRBJ2-7; D might be TRBD2 (5 bases). Trimming left V 4 bases short and J 1 base short, with 8 bases between. Looked up from germline, CDR1 is SGHVS and CDR2 is FNYEAQ. The CDR3 length is 13 residues. In DNA, the CDR3 is TGTGCCAGCAGCTCGGGCGGGTCCTACGAGCAGTACTTC. As protein: CASSSGGSYEQYF.

The chain uses TRBV10-3 and TRBJ2-2; the match to TRBD1 covers 8 bases. In germline, CDR1 is ENHRY, CDR2 SYGVKD. The V gene end was trimmed by 6 bases and the J gene end by 10 bases; junction bases not matched to a gene: 19. This CDR3 spans 17 amino acids. The CDR3 loop reads CAIRVQGAYREDEELFF. The CDR3 DNA follows: TGTGCCATCAGGGTTCAGGGGGCGTACCGTGAGGATGAGGAGCTGTTTTTT.

This sequence joins TRBV5-1 and TRBJ2-3, with unresolved D. This CDR3 has 16 amino acids. Germline V CDR1 and CDR2: SGHRS, YFSETQ. V shed 4 bases and J shed 3 bases, with 18 bases lying between them. DNA of the CDR3: TGCGCCAGCAGCAGCGTACTTCTCATAGGGACAGATACGCAGTATTTT. It specifies CASSSVLLIGTDTQYF.

This clone was observed a handful of times. The chain links TRBV30 to TRBJ1-1, with D tentatively TRBD1 (6 bases). The CDR3 has 13 amino acids. Germline V gives CDR1 GTSNPN, CDR2 SVGIG (reference sequence). The V end lost 4 bases, the J end lost 4 bases, and 13 bases lay between the germline ends. The CDR3 here is CAWITTGSTEAFF. DNA of the CDR3: TGTGCCTGGATTACCACAGGGAGCACTGAAGCTTTCTTT.

This clone was detected only a few times. The V call is TRBV5-1, the J call TRBJ2-5; D is possibly TRBD2 (5 bases). V gave up 3 bases and J gave up 5 bases, with 14 bases separating them. The germline V gene has CDR1 SGHRS and CDR2 YFSETQ. CDR3 size: 14 residues. The CDR3 reads CASSSTGIGETQYF. The CDR3 nucleotides are TGCGCCAGCAGCTCGACGGGGATTGGGGAGACCCAGTACTTC.

The V and J genes are TRBV6-1 and TRBJ1-6; D ambiguous. The germline CDR1 and CDR2 sequences are MNHNS and SASEGT. The V gene lost 1 base and the J gene lost 5 bases, with 9 bases spanning the gap. CDR3 length: 15 residues. The CDR3 DNA is TGTGCCAGCAGTGAAGGCCGCAGCCATAATTCACCCCTCCACTTT. Protein product: CASSEGRSHNSPLHF.

This clone was counted once. The chain recombines TRBV18 with TRBJ2-7, with D hard to call. The CDR3 has 13 amino acids. CDR1 KGHSH and CDR2 LQKENI come from the germline V gene. Trimming took off 3 bases at V and 0 bases at J, with 6 bases between the two ends. The CDR3 nucleotides read TGTGCCAGCTCACCTCAATACTCCTACGAGCAGTACTTC. Protein sequence: CASSPQYSYEQYF.

This chain joins TRBV5-1 and TRBJ1-2, with 9 bases fitting TRBD1. CDR1 SGHRS and CDR2 YFSETQ come from the germline V gene. The CDR3 totals 16 residues. With 4 bases clipped from V and 4 bases from J, the junction kept 11 bases outside the gene matches. The CDR3 loop is CASSALPGQGGYGYTF. The CDR3 coding sequence is TGCGCCAGCAGCGCCCTACCGGGACAGGGCGGCTATGGCTACACCTTC.